This passage covers 18 T cell receptor beta chains from one sample sequenced in a study of beta chain features in type 1 diabetes. Isolated RNA was reverse transcribed in full, so expressed TCRB transcripts were sequenced. Sequencing was performed with immunoSEQ multiplex PCR; in TCRdb, only in-frame clones are kept and a portion is missing. Among 45,000 to 65,000 clones listed, under 60% were seen once. Which antigens these TCRs recognize remains unknown. Study results and caveats: All four CD4+ subsets from Type 1 diabetes patients carried moderately but significantly shorter TCRB CDR3s.

The sequencing input was Tregs from blood. The source of these receptors is a woman in her forties with type 1 diabetes.

This clone came up once. The chain uses TRBV2 and TRBJ2-1; 7 bases agree with TRBD2. Germline CDR1 is SNHLY and CDR2 is FYNNEI. Losses at the gene ends were 7 bases for V and 6 bases for J; bases not matched to a gene: 9. The CDR3 is 14 residues long. CDR3 sequence (DNA): TGTGCCAGCACCACAGGACTAGTAGTCAATGAGCAGTTCTTC. Protein product: CASTTGLVVNEQFF.

The genes are TRBV6-6 and TRBJ2-7; maybe TRBD1 (5 bases). The germline V and J ends were trimmed by 4 bases and 2 bases, with 12 bases remaining between them. Germline V gives CDR1 MNHNY, CDR2 SVGAGI (reference sequence). This CDR3 comprises 14 residues. This chain's CDR3 is CASSSRTPAYEQYF. The CDR3 nucleotides are TGTGCCAGCAGTTCGAGGACACCCGCCTACGAGCAGTACTTC.

The V gene is TRBV5-1, the J gene TRBJ2-5; 7 bases agree with TRBD1. This CDR3 contains 17 residues. V lost 3 bases, J lost 7 bases, and 18 bases stayed unmatched. Germline assignment: CDR1 SGHRS and CDR2 YFSETQ. The CDR3 DNA is TGCGCCAGCAGCTCCAGACAGGGTCTGTCGTTCAGGGGGACCCAGTACTTC. This codes for CASSSRQGLSFRGTQYF. Together with reference TRBV5-1 and TRBJ2-5, the CDR3 gives the full variable domain: KAGVTQTPRYLIKTRGQQVTLSCSPISGHRSVSWYQQTPGQGLQFLFEYFSETQRNKGNFPGRFSGRQFSNSRSEMNVSTLELGDSALYLCASSSRQGLSFRGTQYFGPGTRLLVL.

The chain combines TRBV29-1 with TRBJ1-1, with TRBD1 identical over 7 bases. This CDR3 region has 13 residues. Germline CDR1 and CDR2: SQVTM and ANQGSEA. V shed 5 bases, J shed 7 bases, and the junction held 10 bases outside the gene matches. The CDR3 reads CSVFPTGLSEAFF. The CDR3 DNA follows: TGCAGCGTTTTTCCGACAGGGCTGAGTGAAGCTTTCTTT.

This chain links TRBV7-9 with TRBJ1-5; 7 bases match TRBD1. Per germline, CDR1 SEHNR and CDR2 FQNEAQ (reference sequence). V shed 0 bases and J 7 bases; nucleotides not matched to a gene: 6. This CDR3 is 15 amino acids long. The CDR3 reads CASSLAGGGGQPQHF. The DNA for the CDR3 is TGTGCCAGCAGCTTAGCCGGAGGGGGCGGACAGCCCCAGCATTTT. Looking up the rest from reference TRBV7-9 and TRBJ1-5 gives the full variable domain: DTGVSQNPRHKITKRGQNVTFRCDPISEHNRLYWYRQTLGQGPEFLTYFQNEAQLEKSRLLSDRFSAERPKGSFSTLEIQRTEQGDSAMYLCASSLAGGGGQPQHFGDGTRLSIL.

This clone was counted a single time. V and J are TRBV27 and TRBJ2-5, with TRBD2 identical over 13 bases. Judging by the DNA end, TRBJ2-7 fits better; the J call may be wrong. The CDR3 totals 17 residues. Germline V gene sequence: CDR1 MNHEY, CDR2 SMNVEV (reference sequence). Written as DNA, the CDR3 is TGTGCCAGCAGTCCGGGACCGGGACTAGCGGGACGCTACGAGCAGTACTTC. Translation: CASSPGPGLAGRYEQYF.

This chain links TRBV7-9 with TRBJ1-1, with D unclear. V was shortened by 2 bases and J by 6 bases, with 7 bases between the two germline ends. Germline V lookup: CDR1 SEHNR, CDR2 FQNEAQ (reference sequence). This CDR3 has 12 amino acids. CDR3 amino acids: CASSLTDSEAFF. CDR3 coding DNA: TGTGCCAGCAGCTTAACGGACTCTGAAGCTTTCTTT.

This clone was counted only a few times. The rearrangement uses TRBV7-9 and TRBJ2-1; TRBD2 matches at 7 bases. The V gene's germline CDR1 is SEHNR and CDR2 FQNEAQ (reference sequence). V trimming: 5 bases; J trimming: 3 bases; junction bases outside the gene matches: 10. The CDR3 runs to 16 residues. CDR3 region: CASSPRGVGLYNEQFF. CDR3 sequence (DNA): TGTGCCAGCAGCCCCCGGGGGGTCGGGCTCTACAATGAGCAGTTCTTC.

The rearrangement uses TRBV7-3 and TRBJ2-1; possible D gene TRBD2, 5 bases. V lost 1 base to trimming and J lost 7 bases, with 23 bases between them. Germline V gives CDR1 SGHTA, CDR2 FQGTGA. The CDR3 is 18 residues long. The DNA for the CDR3 is TGTGCCAGCAGCTTAAAGCCCCCAGGCGGGTCTACCACAAATGAGCAGTTCTTC. Protein product: CASSLKPPGGSTTNEQFF.

This chain connects TRBV28 to TRBJ2-5; TRBD1 agrees at 11 bases. Germline V gene lookup returns CDR1 MDHEN and CDR2 SYDVKM. The CDR3 has 16 residues. Unmatched junction bases numbered 13, after V lost 6 bases and J lost 7 bases. CDR3 sequence (DNA): TGTGCCAGCAGCTGGCTGGGACAGGGGGAGGTTCGGACCCAGTACTTC. Protein: CASSWLGQGEVRTQYF.

This clone was counted only a few times. Here the CDR3 DNA reads TGTGCCTCACATTCACGGGCGGGGTCCACAGATACGCAGTATTTT. Amino acids: CASHSRAGSTDTQYF. V usage is TRBV19 and J usage is TRBJ2-3; D perhaps matches TRBD2 (6 bases). The germline V gene has CDR1 LNHDA and CDR2 SQIVND (reference sequence). V lost 11 bases, J lost 2 bases, and 20 bases lay in between. The CDR3 covers 15 residues.

The table lists this clone with a few counts. This rearrangement joins TRBV27 to TRBJ1-2; TRBD1 aligns across 11 bases. The germline CDR1 and CDR2 sequences are MNHEY and SMNVEV (reference sequence). This CDR3 has 19 amino acids. Trimming at V came to 3 bases and at J to 3 bases, leaving 15 bases not matched to a gene. CDR3 protein: CASSLGRTDRGLKYYGYTF. In DNA form, the CDR3 reads TGTGCCAGCAGTTTGGGTAGGACGGACAGGGGGCTCAAGTACTATGGCTACACCTTC.

The rearrangement joins TRBV6-1 to TRBJ1-2, with 9 bases aligning to TRBD1. Losses at the gene ends were 7 bases for V and 8 bases for J; bases not matched to a gene: 11. CDR3 length: 14 residues. Germline V gene data show CDR1 as MNHNS and CDR2 as SASEGT. CDR3 sequence reads: CASISGGTGIGYTF. CDR3 nucleotides: TGTGCCAGCATTTCTGGGGGGACAGGGATCGGCTACACCTTC.

In its sample, this clone was seen a few times. The rearrangement uses TRBV5-1 and TRBJ2-7, with D tentatively TRBD2 (7 bases). The germline V gene has CDR1 SGHRS and CDR2 YFSETQ. The CDR3 is 14 amino acids. Trimming stripped 4 bases from V and 7 bases from J, with 18 bases between. CDR3 region: CASSGGAGVREQYF. CDR3 coding DNA: TGCGCCAGCAGCGGGGGGGCCGGAGTTCGAGAGCAGTACTTC.

V usage is TRBV6-1 and J usage is TRBJ2-7, with 10 bases fitting TRBD2. The germline gives CDR1 MNHNS, CDR2 SASEGT. The CDR3 is made up of 17 amino acids. With 2 bases clipped from V and 0 bases from J, the junction kept 7 bases outside the gene matches. The chain's CDR3 is CASSEWTSGTRSYEQYF. The CDR3 DNA reads TGTGCCAGCAGTGAATGGACTAGCGGAACCCGCTCCTACGAGCAGTACTTC.

The V gene is TRBV7-9, the J gene TRBJ1-5; perhaps TRBD1 as D (6 bases). V lost 1 base, J lost 5 bases, and 9 bases lay in between. CDR1 is SEHNR, CDR2 FQNEAQ, per germline (reference sequence). CDR3 length equals 14 residues. The CDR3 nucleotides are TGTGCCAGCAGCTTAGGACAGGCTGATCAGCCCCAGCATTTT. It is translated as CASSLGQADQPQHF.

This clone turned up a few times. The V and J genes are TRBV29-1 and TRBJ1-3, with unresolved D. Trimming stripped 3 bases from V and 3 bases from J, with 6 bases between. CDR3 length equals 12 residues. Germline V gene data show CDR1 as SQVTM and CDR2 as ANQGSEA. CDR3 bases: TGCAGCGTTGACACCGGTGGAAACACCATATATTTT. This sequence encodes CSVDTGGNTIYF.

The V gene is TRBV10-3, the J gene TRBJ2-7; 8 nucleotides align to TRBD1. Germline CDR1 reads ENHRY; CDR2 reads SYGVKD. Unmatched junction bases numbered 11, after V lost 6 bases and J lost 7 bases. The CDR3 length is 14 residues. For the CDR3, the DNA is TGTGCCATCAGGGGGACAGGTTTTGAGGAGGAGCAGTACTTC. Translation: CAIRGTGFEEEQYF.